This T cell receptor (beta chain) is drawn from a study of blood T cell repertoires in COVID-19. About the study: There were acute and convalescent COVID-19 samples, and they came from the United States, Italy and Spain. The cDNA or gDNA used as material had been derived from T cells, B-cell-depleted T cells, or PBMCs.

Trimming removed 4 bases at V and 5 bases at J, with 18 bases between. The CDR3 extends over 15 amino acids. Germline assignment: CDR1 SGHTS and CDR2 YDEGEE. In the source study's methods: Estimated nucleated cell counts came from reference gene primer amplification. Only in-frame clones appear in the TCRdb table, and some are missing; sequencing was by immunoSEQ multiplex PCR. The D gene and trimming were derived from the DNA, and the V and J assignments and clone size from that table. The sample yields fewer than 200,000 clones, 80% seen once. This TCR derives from a man in his 70s with active or convalescent COVID-19. The rearrangement uses TRBV5-8 and TRBJ1-2, with D perhaps matching TRBD1 (6 bases). What was sequenced was peripheral blood. The CDR3 spells CASSKRTALTYGYTF. The DNA of the CDR3 is TGTGCCAGCAGCAAACGGACAGCTCTTACTTATGGCTACACCTTC.